The clone carrying this T cell receptor beta chain was recorded many times. Its antigen remains unidentified. This entry belongs to a study of metastatic and nonmetastatic thyroid tumors. About the study: Malignant and benign thyroid patients had repertoires compared in peripheral blood and tumor or nodule tissue.

Under the authors' procedure: The distant-metastasis classifier for papillary thyroid cancer was built from CDR3 differences across clinicopathological groups. With MiXCR, TCRdb called clones anew from the PCR reads. These V and J calls rely on TCRdb rather than the paper's analysis. Of tens of thousands of clones in the sample, 15% to 20% were seen once. Germline V CDR1 and CDR2: LNHDA, SQIVND (reference sequence). Deletions cut 2 bases from V and 7 bases from J, with 6 bases between. The CDR3 is 13 residues long. Broader study findings: Significantly greater TCR beta diversity was reportedly found in malignant thyroid tumors than in benign nodules (in blood and tumor).

Patients were all untreated before their thyroid surgery. Sequenced input: blood. The rearrangement links TRBV19 to TRBJ1-6, with no clear D. This sequence was found in a female donor with papillary thyroid cancer or a benign thyroid nodule (not recorded which). Some clones in this sample may be carry-over from other donors' samples. The CDR3: CASSISGNSPLHF. The CDR3 DNA sequence: TGTGCCAGTAGTATAAGTGGAAATTCACCCCTCCACTTT.